The text below deals with one TCR beta chain. The record originates from a study of cytomegalovirus exposure and HLA in healthy donors. Germline CDR1 and CDR2: LNHNV and YYDKDF (reference sequence). The junction had 6 bases not matched to a gene; V was cut back by 1 base and J by 4 bases. The CDR3 is made up of 15 amino acids. The PCR made use of 60 Vbeta and 13 Jbeta primers. The repertoire was sequenced with immunoSEQ multiplex PCR; TCRdb's copy has only in-frame clones and lacks some. In the table there are about 150,000 clones, 79% of which are singletons. The source material was PBMCs. The J gene is TRBJ1-2, the V gene TRBV15; 7 bases align to TRBD1. This clonotype was sampled from a male donor in good health and CMV-seronegative. CDR3 amino acids: CATSRVVRGIYGYTF. The CDR3 bases are TGTGCCACCAGCAGAGTAGTCAGGGGGATCTATGGCTACACCTTC.